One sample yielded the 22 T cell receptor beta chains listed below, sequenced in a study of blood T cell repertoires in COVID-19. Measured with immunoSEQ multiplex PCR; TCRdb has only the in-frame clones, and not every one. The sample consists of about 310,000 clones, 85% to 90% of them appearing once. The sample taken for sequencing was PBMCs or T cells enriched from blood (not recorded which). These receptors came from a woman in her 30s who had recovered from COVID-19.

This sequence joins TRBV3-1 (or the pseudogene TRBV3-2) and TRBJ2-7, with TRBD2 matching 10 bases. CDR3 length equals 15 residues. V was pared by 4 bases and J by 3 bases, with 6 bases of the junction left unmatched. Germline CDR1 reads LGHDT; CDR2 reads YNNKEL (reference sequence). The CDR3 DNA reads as TGTGCCAGCAGCCCAGCGGGAGGGCCGGTCTACGAGCAGTACTTC. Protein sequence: CASSPAGGPVYEQYF.

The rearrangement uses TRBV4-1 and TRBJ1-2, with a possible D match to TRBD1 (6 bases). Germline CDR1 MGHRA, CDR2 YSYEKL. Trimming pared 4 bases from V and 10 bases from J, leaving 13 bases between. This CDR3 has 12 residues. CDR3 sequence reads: CASSRDMSDYTF. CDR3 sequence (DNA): TGCGCCAGCAGCCGGGACATGAGTGACTACACCTTC.

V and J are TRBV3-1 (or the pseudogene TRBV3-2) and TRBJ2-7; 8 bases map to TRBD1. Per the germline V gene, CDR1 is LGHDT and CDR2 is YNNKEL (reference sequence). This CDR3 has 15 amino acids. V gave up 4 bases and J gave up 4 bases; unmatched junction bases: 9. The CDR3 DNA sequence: TGTGCCAGCAGCCTGCAAGGGACAGGAGGATACGAGCAGTACTTC. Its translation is CASSLQGTGGYEQYF.

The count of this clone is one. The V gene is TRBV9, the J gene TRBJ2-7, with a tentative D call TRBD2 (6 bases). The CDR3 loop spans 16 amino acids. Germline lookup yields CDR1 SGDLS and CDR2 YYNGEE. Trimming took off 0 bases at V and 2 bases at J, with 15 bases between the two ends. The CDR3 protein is CASSVEAGTDTYEQYF. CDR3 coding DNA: TGTGCCAGCAGCGTAGAGGCGGGGACGGATACCTACGAGCAGTACTTC.

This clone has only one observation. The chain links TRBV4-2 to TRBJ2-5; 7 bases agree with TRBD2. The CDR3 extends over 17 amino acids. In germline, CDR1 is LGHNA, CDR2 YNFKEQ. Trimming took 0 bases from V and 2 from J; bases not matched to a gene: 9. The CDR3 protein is CASSQDRERGLQETQYF. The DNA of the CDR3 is TGTGCCAGCAGCCAAGATAGGGAGCGGGGATTACAAGAGACCCAGTACTTC.

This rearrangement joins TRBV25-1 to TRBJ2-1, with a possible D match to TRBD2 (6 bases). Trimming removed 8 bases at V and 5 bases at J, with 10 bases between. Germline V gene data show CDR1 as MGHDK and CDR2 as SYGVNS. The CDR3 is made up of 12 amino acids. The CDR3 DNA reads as TGTGCCAGCGGGGAGGTCAACAATGAGCAGTTCTTC. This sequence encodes CASGEVNNEQFF.

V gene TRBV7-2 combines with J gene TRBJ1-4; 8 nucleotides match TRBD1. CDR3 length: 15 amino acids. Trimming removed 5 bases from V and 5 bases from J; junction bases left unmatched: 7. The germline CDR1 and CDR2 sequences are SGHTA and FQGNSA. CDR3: CASSLRQGRNEKLFF. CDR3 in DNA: TGTGCCAGCAGCCTTAGACAGGGGAGGAATGAAAAACTGTTTTTT.

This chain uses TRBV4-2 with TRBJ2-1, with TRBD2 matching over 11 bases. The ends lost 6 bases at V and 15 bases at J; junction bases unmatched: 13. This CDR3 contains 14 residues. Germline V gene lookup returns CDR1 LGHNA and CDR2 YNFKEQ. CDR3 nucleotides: TGTGCCAGCAGTTTCGGGATAGCGGGAGGGCCGCGGTTCTTC. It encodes CASSFGIAGGPRFF.

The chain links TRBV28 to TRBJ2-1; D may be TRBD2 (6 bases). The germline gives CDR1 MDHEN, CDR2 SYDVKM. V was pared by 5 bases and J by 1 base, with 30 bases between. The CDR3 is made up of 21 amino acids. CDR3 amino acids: CASSVPPEDYLRRQSYNEQFF. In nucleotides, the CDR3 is TGTGCCAGCAGTGTCCCCCCGGAGGACTACCTCCGCCGTCAGTCCTACAATGAGCAGTTCTTC.

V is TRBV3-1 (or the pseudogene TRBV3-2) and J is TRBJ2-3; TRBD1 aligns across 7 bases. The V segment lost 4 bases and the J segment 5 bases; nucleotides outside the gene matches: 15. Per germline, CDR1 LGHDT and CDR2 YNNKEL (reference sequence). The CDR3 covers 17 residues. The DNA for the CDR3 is TGTGCCAGCAGCCGCCGACAGGGAAGTTTCCTAGTAGATACGCAGTATTTT. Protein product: CASSRRQGSFLVDTQYF.

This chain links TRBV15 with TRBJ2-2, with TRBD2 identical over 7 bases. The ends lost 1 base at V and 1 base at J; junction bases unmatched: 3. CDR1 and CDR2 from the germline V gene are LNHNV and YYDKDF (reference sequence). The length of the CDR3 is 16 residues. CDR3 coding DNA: TGTGCCACCAGCAGAGTAGCTAGCGGGAACACCGGGGAGCTGTTTTTT. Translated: CATSRVASGNTGELFF.

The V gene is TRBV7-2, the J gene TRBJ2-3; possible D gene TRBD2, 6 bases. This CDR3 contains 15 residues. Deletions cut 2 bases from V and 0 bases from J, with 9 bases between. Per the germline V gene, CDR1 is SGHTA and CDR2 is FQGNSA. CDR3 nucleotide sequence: TGTGCCAGCAGCTTAATGGCGGGAAGCACAGATACGCAGTATTTT. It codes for CASSLMAGSTDTQYF.

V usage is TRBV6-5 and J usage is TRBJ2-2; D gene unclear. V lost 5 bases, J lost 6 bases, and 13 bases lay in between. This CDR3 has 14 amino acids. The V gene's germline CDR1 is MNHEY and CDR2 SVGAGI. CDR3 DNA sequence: TGTGCCAGCAGTCCAACCTCGCGGCCCGGGGAGCTGTTTTTT. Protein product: CASSPTSRPGELFF.

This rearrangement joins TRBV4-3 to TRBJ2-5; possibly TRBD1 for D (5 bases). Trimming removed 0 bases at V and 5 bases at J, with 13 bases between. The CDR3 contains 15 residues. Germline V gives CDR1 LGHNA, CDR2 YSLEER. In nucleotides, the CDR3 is TGCGCCAGCAGCCAAGAACAGGCGGTGTGGGAGACCCAGTACTTC. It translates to CASSQEQAVWETQYF.

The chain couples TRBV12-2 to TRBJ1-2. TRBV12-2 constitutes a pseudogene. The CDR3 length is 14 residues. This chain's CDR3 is CAIGLRDWSYGYTF. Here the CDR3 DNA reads TGTGCAATTGGCCTCCGGGACTGGTCCTATGGCTACACCTTC.

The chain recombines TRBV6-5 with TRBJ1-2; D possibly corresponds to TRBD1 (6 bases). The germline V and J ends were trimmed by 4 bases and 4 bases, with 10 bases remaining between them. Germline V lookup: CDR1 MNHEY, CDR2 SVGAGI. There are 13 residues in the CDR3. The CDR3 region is CASSSRTAYGYTF. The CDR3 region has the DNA TGTGCCAGCAGTTCCCGGACAGCCTATGGCTACACCTTC.

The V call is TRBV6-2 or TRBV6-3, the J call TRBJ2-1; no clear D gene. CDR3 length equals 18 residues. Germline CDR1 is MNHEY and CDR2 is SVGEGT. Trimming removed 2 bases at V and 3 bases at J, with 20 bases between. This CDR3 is CASSYQAPTVSYYNEQFF. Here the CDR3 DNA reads TGTGCCAGCAGTTACCAGGCCCCAACGGTATCATACTACAATGAGCAGTTCTTC.

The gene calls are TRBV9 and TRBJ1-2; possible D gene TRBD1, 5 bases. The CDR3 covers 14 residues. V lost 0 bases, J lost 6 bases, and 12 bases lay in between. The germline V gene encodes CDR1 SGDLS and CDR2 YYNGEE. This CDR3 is CASSVEWGHDGYTF. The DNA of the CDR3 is TGTGCCAGCAGCGTAGAGTGGGGCCACGATGGCTACACCTTC.

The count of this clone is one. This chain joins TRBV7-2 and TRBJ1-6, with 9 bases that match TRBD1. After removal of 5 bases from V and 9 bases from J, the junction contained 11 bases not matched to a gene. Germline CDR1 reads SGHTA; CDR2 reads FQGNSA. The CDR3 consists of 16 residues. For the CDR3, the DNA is TGTGCCAGCAGCCCTAGACAGGGGGATTTTAGTTCACCCCTCCACTTT. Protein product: CASSPRQGDFSSPLHF.

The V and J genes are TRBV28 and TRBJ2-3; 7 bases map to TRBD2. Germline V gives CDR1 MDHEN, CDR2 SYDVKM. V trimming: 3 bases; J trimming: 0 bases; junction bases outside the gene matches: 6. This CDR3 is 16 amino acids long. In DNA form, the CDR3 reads TGTGCCAGCAGTTTTATGGCGGGAGCTAGCACAGATACGCAGTATTTT. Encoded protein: CASSFMAGASTDTQYF.

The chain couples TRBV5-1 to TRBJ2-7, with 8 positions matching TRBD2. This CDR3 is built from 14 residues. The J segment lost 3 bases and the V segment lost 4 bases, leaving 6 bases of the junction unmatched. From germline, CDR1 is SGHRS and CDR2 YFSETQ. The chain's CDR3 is CASSIRGGGYEQYF. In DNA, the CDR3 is TGCGCCAGCAGCATTCGGGGGGGCGGCTACGAGCAGTACTTC.

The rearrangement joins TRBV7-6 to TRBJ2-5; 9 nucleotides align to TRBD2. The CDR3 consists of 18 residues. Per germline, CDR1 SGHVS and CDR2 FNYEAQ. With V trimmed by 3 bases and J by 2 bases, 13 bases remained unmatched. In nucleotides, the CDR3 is TGTGCCAGCAGCTTTGGATCTCTGGCTAGCGGGGTACAAGAGACCCAGTACTTC. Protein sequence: CASSFGSLASGVQETQYF. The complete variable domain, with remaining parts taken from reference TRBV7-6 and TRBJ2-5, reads GAGVSQSPRYKVTKRGQDVALRCDPISGHVSLYWYRQALGQGPEFLTYFNYEAQQDKSGLPNDRFSAERPEGSISTLTIQRTEQRDSAMYRCASSFGSLASGVQETQYFGPGTRLLVL.